Following are 29 T cell receptor beta chains from one sample sequenced in a study of identical twins. TCRdb re-derived calls from the 5' RACE reads in MiXCR, one entry per CDR3 protein. The sample records about 200,000 distinct CDR3 sequences, 5.5% to 7.5% being singletons. These data were also filed under a second study, of T cells expressing NK-cell markers.

Sequencing input: CD8+ T cells sorted from blood. These receptors all come from a woman between 18 and 29 years old in good health.

This clonotype turned up a few times. V usage is TRBV25-1 and J usage is TRBJ2-7, with D possibly matching TRBD2 (6 bases). Trimming left V 8 bases short and J 7 bases short, with 9 bases between. The CDR3 has 10 residues. CDR1 and CDR2 from the germline V gene are MGHDK and SYGVNS. The DNA for the CDR3 is TGTGCCAGCGAGGCGGGGGAGCAGTACTTC. Residues: CASEAGEQYF.

The CDR3 sequence is CSARDEQSYEQYF. CDR3 coding DNA: TGCAGTGCTAGAGATGAGCAGTCCTACGAGCAGTACTTC. The chain employs TRBV20-1 and TRBJ2-7, with no clear D. The CDR3 runs to 13 residues. Germline V CDR1 and CDR2: DFQATT, SNEGSKA (reference sequence). Trimming pared 0 bases from V and 1 base from J, leaving 7 bases between.

This clonotype was recorded a few times. The rearrangement joins TRBV11-1 to TRBJ1-1, with TRBD1 identical over 8 bases. The trim removed 3 bases at V and 4 bases at J, leaving 10 bases unmatched. This CDR3 has 16 residues. From germline, CDR1 is SGHAT and CDR2 FQDESV (reference sequence). In DNA, the CDR3 is TGTGCCAGCAGCTTCGGACAGGGTGCTTGGGGCACTGAAGCTTTCTTT. It specifies CASSFGQGAWGTEAFF.

This clonotype was seen a few times. The genes are TRBV7-9 and TRBJ2-7, with 7 bases lining up with TRBD1. CDR1 is SEHNR, CDR2 FQNEAQ, per germline (reference sequence). The ends lost 4 bases at V and 0 bases at J; junction bases unmatched: 9. The CDR3 runs 16 residues. The CDR3 reads CASSSSRTGVSYEQYF. For the CDR3, the DNA is TGTGCCAGCAGCTCCAGCAGGACAGGAGTCTCCTACGAGCAGTACTTC.

This sequence joins TRBV9 and TRBJ1-2, with TRBD1 matching 9 bases. CDR3 size: 14 residues. Germline CDR1 is SGDLS and CDR2 is YYNGEE. J lost 8 bases, V lost 4 bases, and 9 bases had no gene match. Here the CDR3 reads CASSFRQGEWGYTF. CDR3 DNA: TGTGCCAGCAGCTTCCGACAGGGGGAGTGGGGCTACACCTTC.

Comment on this clonotype: Compared with germline, one end of the junction differs, possibly owing to a read error. The chain is built from TRBV13 and TRBJ2-5, with 12 bases fitting TRBD2. The CDR3 length is 16 residues. The germline CDR1 and CDR2 sequences are PRHDT and FYEKMQ (reference sequence). CDR3 protein: CASSLGTSGRQETQYF. The CDR3 DNA is TGTGCCAGCAGCCTAGGGACTAGCGGGCGTCAAGAGACCCAGTACTTC.

This clonotype was observed many times. This chain uses TRBV12-3 or TRBV12-4 with TRBJ2-4; D remains ambiguous. CDR3 length: 11 amino acids. Trimming removed 8 bases at V and 6 bases at J, with 8 bases between. CDR3 in DNA: TGTGCCAGCGGTACGATAAACATTCAGTACTTC. Translated: CASGTINIQYF.

This clonotype was detected many times. In DNA form, the CDR3 reads TGTGCCACCAGTGTCGGGACGGGAATTTACAATGAGCAGTTCTTC. Amino acids: CATSVGTGIYNEQFF. This chain connects TRBV24-1 to TRBJ2-1; perhaps D is TRBD1 or TRBD2 (5 bases each). The CDR3 contains 15 residues. Germline V lookup: CDR1 KGHDR, CDR2 SFDVKD. V lost 5 bases, J lost 4 bases, and 14 bases lay in between.

This clonotype was detected ten times or more. The genes are TRBV9 and TRBJ1-1; D is unresolved. The germline V and J ends were trimmed by 6 bases and 1 base, with 10 bases remaining between them. The germline V gene encodes CDR1 SGDLS and CDR2 YYNGEE. The CDR3 totals 13 residues. CDR3 bases: TGTGCCAGCATCGGGGAAGGGAACACTGAAGCTTTCTTT. Protein sequence: CASIGEGNTEAFF.

This clonotype occurred many times. This rearrangement joins TRBV20-1 to TRBJ2-1, with 15 positions matching TRBD2. This CDR3 spans 16 amino acids. V shed 1 base, J shed 8 bases, and the junction held 6 bases outside the gene matches. Germline assignment: CDR1 DFQATT and CDR2 SNEGSKA (reference sequence). CDR3 bases: TGCAGTGCTAGAGTCGGGACTAGCGGGAGGTTCGATGAGCAGTTCTTC. This translates into CSARVGTSGRFDEQFF.

This clonotype was counted a few times. The V call is TRBV6-1, the J call TRBJ2-1, with 8 positions matching TRBD2. The V segment lost 4 bases and the J segment 0 bases; nucleotides outside the gene matches: 2. CDR1 MNHNS and CDR2 SASEGT come from the germline V gene. The CDR3 totals 15 residues. CDR3 loop: CASSVSGVSYNEQFF. The DNA for the CDR3 is TGTGCCAGCAGTGTTAGCGGGGTCTCCTACAATGAGCAGTTCTTC.

CDR3 DNA sequence: TGTGCCAGCAGTGACAGGGGAGCGGCCTACGAGCAGTACTTC. Protein sequence: CASSDRGAAYEQYF. This chain joins TRBV12-3 or TRBV12-4 and TRBJ2-7; 8 nucleotides align to TRBD1. Trimming took 5 bases from V and 2 from J; bases not matched to a gene: 5. This CDR3 is 14 amino acids long.

This clonotype was seen repeatedly, ten times or more. The chain has TRBV25-1 and TRBJ2-4; D possibly uses TRBD1 or TRBD2 (5 bases each). The CDR3 runs 13 residues. In germline, CDR1 is MGHDK, CDR2 SYGVNS. The V end lost 3 bases, the J end lost 6 bases, and 9 bases lay between the germline ends. The CDR3 coding sequence is TGTGCCAGCAGTGAGGGGACCTTAAACATTCAGTACTTC. It is translated as CASSEGTLNIQYF.

There are many counts of this clonotype. CDR3 DNA: TGTGCCAGCAGTTTCAGCAGGGCGGGTCAGCCCCAGCATTTT. Its translation: CASSFSRAGQPQHF. V gene TRBV27 combines with J gene TRBJ1-5; a possible D gene is TRBD1 (5 bases). This CDR3 comprises 14 residues. Germline V gene sequence: CDR1 MNHEY, CDR2 SMNVEV (reference sequence). Trimming removed 3 bases at V and 6 bases at J, with 12 bases between.

This clonotype was seen repeatedly, ten times or more. The chain combines TRBV2 with TRBJ2-7, with D perhaps matching TRBD1 (6 bases). CDR3 length: 11 residues. Germline CDR1 is SNHLY and CDR2 is FYNNEI. Trimming removed 11 bases from V and 3 bases from J, with 11 bases in between. CDR3 in DNA: TGTGCCTGCTCGGACAGCTACGAGCAGTACTTC. It encodes CACSDSYEQYF.

This clonotype was seen a handful of times. The chain joins TRBV29-1 to TRBJ2-5, with 8 nucleotides matching TRBD2. The CDR3 loop spans 14 amino acids. The V gene end was trimmed by 5 bases and the J gene end by 1 base; junction bases not matched to a gene: 6. CDR1 is SQVTM, CDR2 ANQGSEA, per germline. CDR3 sequence reads: CSVPRAGGQETQYF. CDR3 DNA sequence: TGCAGCGTTCCACGGGCGGGGGGCCAAGAGACCCAGTACTTC.

This clonotype came up a few times. The chain uses TRBV30 and TRBJ2-2, with D perhaps TRBD1 or TRBD2 (6 bases each). Germline CDR1 GTSNPN, CDR2 SVGIG (reference sequence). This CDR3 is 10 amino acids long. V was clipped by 8 bases and J by 7 bases, with 8 bases between them. The CDR3 nucleotides read TGTGCCGGGGGGCACGGGGAGCTGTTTTTT. It yields the protein CAGGHGELFF. Full variable domain (missing parts from reference TRBV30 and TRBJ2-2): SQTIHQWPATLVQPVGSPLSLECTVEGTSNPNLYWYRQAAGRGLQLLFYSVGIGQISSEVPQNLSASRPQDRQFILSSKKLLLSDSGFYLCAGGHGELFFGEGSRLTVL.

This clonotype was recorded a few times. The chain joins TRBV6-2 or TRBV6-3 to TRBJ2-1; 13 bases line up with TRBD2. V lost 2 bases and J lost 8; bases outside the gene matches: 3. The CDR3 is 15 amino acids. From germline, CDR1 is MNHEY and CDR2 SVGEGT. The CDR3 DNA reads as TGTGCCAGCAGTTACCTTGGACTAGCGGGAGATGAGCAGTTCTTC. The encoded protein is CASSYLGLAGDEQFF.

In its sample, this clonotype was seen many times. V usage is TRBV12-3 or TRBV12-4 and J usage is TRBJ2-7; D gene unclear. Trimming took 3 bases from V and 5 from J, leaving 11 bases between them. The CDR3 sequence is 13 residues long. The CDR3 protein is CASSFGFHNEQYF. CDR3 sequence (DNA): TGTGCCAGCAGTTTTGGCTTCCATAACGAGCAGTACTTC.

This clonotype showed up just a few times. The chain recombines TRBV7-6 with TRBJ2-7; a weak D match, TRBD2 (5 bases). The germline V and J ends were trimmed by 5 bases and 2 bases, with 13 bases remaining between them. The CDR3 has 14 residues. Germline CDR1 reads SGHVS; CDR2 reads FNYEAQ. The CDR3 DNA follows: TGTGCCAGCAGCCCAGCCGGGATCCCCTACGAGCAGTACTTC. This translates into CASSPAGIPYEQYF. The variable domain in full, with the rest retrieved from reference TRBV7-6 and TRBJ2-7, is GAGVSQSPRYKVTKRGQDVALRCDPISGHVSLYWYRQALGQGPEFLTYFNYEAQQDKSGLPNDRFSAERPEGSISTLTIQRTEQRDSAMYRCASSPAGIPYEQYFGPGTRLTVT.

CDR3 in amino acids: CASSPDGTSGEEQYF. CDR3 bases: TGTGCCAGCAGCCCAGATGGGACTAGCGGGGAGGAGCAGTACTTC. The V and J genes are TRBV9 and TRBJ2-7; 13 bases agree with TRBD2. Germline CDR1 reads SGDLS; CDR2 reads YYNGEE. The CDR3 length is 15 residues. The junction had 8 bases not matched to a gene; V was cut back by 4 bases and J by 7 bases.

In this sample, this clonotype turned up many times. The genes are TRBV12-3 or TRBV12-4 and TRBJ2-1; TRBD1 might be the D (7 bases). The CDR3 runs 12 residues. The ends were cut back, 6 bases at V and 8 bases at J, with 11 bases in the middle. The CDR3 reads CASRAGGHEQFF. For the CDR3, the DNA is TGTGCCAGCAGAGCAGGGGGGCATGAGCAGTTCTTC.

This clonotype was picked up a small number of times. V gene TRBV7-9 combines with J gene TRBJ1-4; D is uncertain. Germline-derived CDR1 and CDR2 are SEHNR and FQNEAQ (reference sequence). Trimming removed 5 bases from V and 2 bases from J, with 12 bases in between. This CDR3 spans 15 amino acids. CDR3: CASSQLAGTNEKLFF. CDR3 bases: TGTGCCAGCAGCCAACTTGCGGGTACTAATGAAAAACTGTTTTTT.

CDR3 in amino acids: CASSLDLPSFNEQFF. CDR3 coding DNA: TGTGCCAGCAGCTTGGACCTCCCTAGCTTCAATGAGCAGTTCTTC. The chain has TRBV5-5 and TRBJ2-1; tentative D call: TRBD2 (5 bases). Germline CDR1 SGHKS, CDR2 YYEKEE (reference sequence). The germline V and J ends were trimmed by 0 bases and 6 bases, with 13 bases remaining between them. The CDR3 extends over 15 amino acids.

The chain employs TRBV5-1 and TRBJ2-5, with 10 bases aligning to TRBD2. The CDR3 has 15 amino acids. Germline V gene lookup returns CDR1 SGHRS and CDR2 YFSETQ. The junction had 5 bases not matched to a gene; V was cut back by 1 base and J by 5 bases. CDR3: CASSLSGRAGETQYF. The DNA for the CDR3 is TGCGCCAGCAGCTTGAGCGGGAGGGCCGGGGAGACCCAGTACTTC.

This clonotype was seen ten or more times. CDR3 nucleotides: TGTGCCAGCAGCCAAGAGGAGTTCTCCGCAGATACGCAGTATTTT. This encodes CASSQEEFSADTQYF. The V and J genes are TRBV14 and TRBJ2-3; D unresolved. Germline CDR1 reads SGHDN; CDR2 reads FVKESK. This CDR3 is 15 amino acids long. Trimming cost V 0 bases and J 4 bases, with 11 bases left between them.

This chain joins TRBV29-1 and TRBJ2-1; TRBD1 aligns across 7 bases. Germline assignment: CDR1 SQVTM and CDR2 ANQGSEA. The CDR3 sequence is 16 residues long. The J segment lost 0 bases and the V segment lost 5 bases, leaving 10 bases of the junction unmatched. The CDR3, as DNA: TGCAGCGTTCGGTCGCCGACAGGGAGCTCCTACAATGAGCAGTTCTTC. It is translated as CSVRSPTGSSYNEQFF.

This chain uses TRBV7-9 with TRBJ2-1; D is undetermined. This CDR3 is 10 amino acids long. Trimming took 11 bases from V and 7 from J, leaving 9 bases between them. The germline V gene has CDR1 SEHNR and CDR2 FQNEAQ (reference sequence). The CDR3 spells CALAQNEQFF. The CDR3 region has the DNA TGTGCCTTAGCTCAGAATGAGCAGTTCTTC.

This clonotype was counted many times. The gene calls are TRBV5-1 and TRBJ2-1; unclear D gene. The CDR3 sequence is 13 residues long. V was clipped by 3 bases and J by 10 bases, with 14 bases between them. Germline V gene lookup returns CDR1 SGHRS and CDR2 YFSETQ. CDR3 bases: TGCGCCAGCAGCTCAAGCCAGTCAGAAGAGCAGTTCTTC. Its translation: CASSSSQSEEQFF.